This note documents a single T cell receptor (beta chain) sequence. The target antigen is unknown. The data were obtained in a study of T cells in localized non-small cell lung cancer. The study, taken as a whole, reports: The study found T cell clonality highest in uninvolved adjacent lung, above tumor. The appearance of a median about 60 of the top 100 tumor clones was seen in adjacent lung. Only one tumor region went through sequencing, so heterogeneity may still be there. Longer overall survival accompanied higher blood T cell density.

Method: immunoSEQ multiplex PCR; TCRdb's copy keeps in-frame clones and lacks some. The repertoire holds about 45,000 clones, with 81% as singletons. Trimming took 7 bases from V and 6 from J, leaving 19 bases between them. The CDR3 sequence is 14 residues long. The V gene's germline CDR1 is SNHLY and CDR2 FYNNEI. The chain links TRBV2 to TRBJ2-7; possibly TRBD1 or TRBD2 for D (5 bases each). The TCR comes from a man aged 40-75 years with stage III lung adenocarcinoma. This material consisted of peripheral blood mononuclear cells, taken before any cancer treatment. DNA of the CDR3: TGTGCCAGCACCGAGGGGACGGCGACCCTCGAGCAGTACTTC. Protein: CASTEGTATLEQYF.